These 25 T cell receptor beta chains came from one sample sequenced in a study of blood T cell repertoires in COVID-19. Data came from immunoSEQ multiplex PCR; TCRdb stores just in-frame clones and leaves some out. This table has about 97,000 clones, roughly 92% appearing once. What was sequenced was peripheral blood. These receptor sequences come from a woman aged 50 to 60 with COVID-19, enrolled during active disease.

The rearrangement links TRBV10-3 to TRBJ2-5, with D perhaps matching TRBD2 (6 bases). The CDR3 sequence is 13 residues long. Per the germline V gene, CDR1 is ENHRY and CDR2 is SYGVKD. Trimming removed 10 bases at V and 5 bases at J, with 17 bases between. The CDR3 DNA reads as TGTGCCACCAGGTGGTCCGGAGGGGAGACCCAGTACTTC. Encoded protein: CATRWSGGETQYF.

This clone was observed once. V and J are TRBV6-6 and TRBJ1-6; the D is unclear. The CDR3 runs to 12 residues. CDR1 and CDR2 (germline): MNHNY, SVGAGI (reference sequence). V was shortened by 5 bases and J by 11 bases, with 10 bases between the two germline ends. The CDR3 is CASSLGGPPLHF. As DNA, the CDR3 is TGTGCCAGCAGTCTCGGAGGGCCACCCCTCCACTTT.

The gene calls are TRBV15 and TRBJ2-5; D gene unclear. The germline V and J ends were trimmed by 0 bases and 4 bases, with 6 bases remaining between them. CDR1 LNHNV and CDR2 YYDKDF come from the germline V gene (reference sequence). CDR3 length equals 13 residues. The CDR3 spells CATSRDIRETQYF. CDR3 sequence (DNA): TGTGCCACCAGCAGAGATATCAGAGAGACCCAGTACTTC.

The genes are TRBV5-5 and TRBJ1-5; D ambiguous. The CDR3 loop spans 12 amino acids. Germline V CDR1 and CDR2: SGHKS, YYEKEE (reference sequence). Trimming took 4 bases from V and 6 from J, leaving 8 bases between them. The CDR3 loop reads CASSLFGQPQHF. DNA of the CDR3: TGTGCCAGCAGCCTGTTCGGTCAGCCCCAGCATTTT. Variable domain in full (rest from reference TRBV5-5 and TRBJ1-5): DAGVTQSPTHLIKTRGQQVTLRCSPISGHKSVSWYQQVLGQGPQFIFQYYEKEERGRGNFPDRFSARQFPNYSSELNVNALLLGDSALYLCASSLFGQPQHFGDGTRLSIL.

The rearrangement joins TRBV7-8 to TRBJ1-5, with a tentative D call TRBD1 (6 bases). CDR3 size: 15 residues. The germline CDR1 and CDR2 sequences are SGHVS and FQNEAQ. Between the trimmed V and J ends, which lost 2 bases and 4 bases, there was a span of 12 bases. DNA for the CDR3: TGTGCCAGCAGCTTAACGGGGCAGGGGAATCAGCCCCAGCATTTT. This translates into CASSLTGQGNQPQHF.

J is TRBJ1-2 and V is TRBV5-1, with 7 nucleotides matching TRBD1. This CDR3 spans 16 amino acids. The V and J ends lost 0 bases and 4 bases, in that order; junction bases with no gene match: 9. Germline CDR1 is SGHRS and CDR2 is YFSETQ. Written as DNA, the CDR3 is TGCGCCAGCAGCTTGGGAAGCAGACAGGGACGCTATGGCTACACCTTC. Translation gives CASSLGSRQGRYGYTF.

This clone was counted only a few times. V usage is TRBV7-2 and J usage is TRBJ2-7, with D tentatively TRBD1 (6 bases). This CDR3 is 14 amino acids long. CDR1 is SGHTA and CDR2 is FQGNSA in the germline V gene. V was trimmed by 3 bases and J by 4 bases, leaving 13 bases between them. CDR3 nucleotide sequence: TGTGCCAGCAGCTTGCAACAGGGTCCTTACGAGCAGTACGTC. It translates to CASSLQQGPYEQYV.

The chain is built from TRBV4-1 and TRBJ1-1, with D perhaps matching TRBD1 (5 bases). The CDR3 contains 14 residues. Germline V gives CDR1 MGHRA, CDR2 YSYEKL. The V end lost 3 bases, the J end lost 1 base, and 9 bases lay between the germline ends. The CDR3 region is CASSHPGKNTEAFF. The CDR3 DNA is TGCGCCAGCAGCCATCCAGGGAAGAACACTGAAGCTTTCTTT.

This clone was recorded only once. The V gene is TRBV7-9, the J gene TRBJ1-1; D possibly corresponds to TRBD1 (5 bases). With 8 bases removed from V and 1 base from J, the gap between germline ends came to 20 bases. This CDR3 region has 16 residues. CDR1 and CDR2 from the germline V gene are SEHNR and FQNEAQ (reference sequence). In DNA form, the CDR3 reads TGTGCCAGCCATGCCCCATTGCAGGGTGCGAACACTGAAGCTTTCTTT. Its protein is CASHAPLQGANTEAFF.

The rearrangement links TRBV11-2 to TRBJ1-6, with D unresolved. The CDR3 loop spans 18 amino acids. The germline V gene has CDR1 SGHAT and CDR2 FQNNGV. V lost 1 base and J 2 bases, leaving 15 bases between the germline ends. The chain's CDR3 is CASSLGQALRTYNSPLHF. CDR3 bases: TGTGCCAGCAGCTTAGGGCAGGCTCTAAGGACCTATAATTCACCCCTCCACTTT.

V and J are TRBV7-3 and TRBJ2-1; 14 bases match TRBD2. This CDR3 has 18 amino acids. Germline CDR1 is SGHTA and CDR2 is FQGTGA. Germline trimming cut 1 base from V and 5 bases from J; bases unmatched to any gene: 7. The CDR3 is CASSLSWTSGGRNNEQFF. The CDR3 region has the DNA TGTGCCAGCAGCTTAAGCTGGACTAGCGGGGGGAGAAACAATGAGCAGTTCTTC.

For the CDR3, the DNA is TGTGCCAGCAGCCCGCCCTCCTCGGGTCATCGCTTTTTT. Its protein is CASSPPSSGHRFF. V and J are TRBV3-1 (or the pseudogene TRBV3-2) and TRBJ1-4; D gene ambiguous. Trimming took off 4 bases at V and 17 bases at J, with 20 bases between the two ends. The germline V gene has CDR1 LGHDT and CDR2 YNNKEL (reference sequence). CDR3 length equals 13 residues.

This clone came up a few times. This sequence joins TRBV27 and TRBJ2-5, with D perhaps matching TRBD2 (7 bases). The V and J ends lost 1 base and 2 bases respectively, with 11 bases between them. Germline V gives CDR1 MNHEY, CDR2 SMNVEV (reference sequence). The CDR3 totals 15 residues. This CDR3 is CASSLWGGAQETQYF. In nucleotides, the CDR3 is TGTGCCAGCAGTTTATGGGGGGGGGCTCAAGAGACCCAGTACTTC.

V usage is TRBV12-5 and J usage is TRBJ1-5; TRBD1 agrees at 7 bases. V lost 7 bases to trimming and J lost 2 bases; unmatched junction nucleotides: 5. This CDR3 comprises 14 residues. Germline assignment: CDR1 LGHNT and CDR2 FRNRAP. CDR3 DNA sequence: TGTGCTAGTGCCCCCGGACAGGGCAATCAGCCCCAGCATTTT. This translates into CASAPGQGNQPQHF.

The chain links TRBV12-5 to TRBJ2-7, with D perhaps TRBD1 (6 bases). V lost 0 bases and J lost 6, with 18 bases in between. Germline V gene sequence: CDR1 LGHNT, CDR2 FRNRAP. This CDR3 is 16 amino acids long. The CDR3 region is CASGLVIGQGPTEQYV. The DNA for the CDR3 is TGTGCTAGTGGTTTGGTAATAGGTCAGGGGCCCACCGAGCAGTACGTC.

The chain is built from TRBV19 and TRBJ1-3, with a tentative D call TRBD1 (6 bases). The CDR3 extends over 15 amino acids. Germline lookup yields CDR1 LNHDA and CDR2 SQIVND (reference sequence). The V and J ends lost 3 bases and 5 bases respectively, with 14 bases between them. The CDR3: CASSITRGRRNTIYF. Here the CDR3 DNA reads TGTGCCAGTAGTATCACCAGGGGAAGGCGAAACACCATATATTTT.

This rearrangement joins TRBV7-8 to TRBJ2-7; 9 bases fit TRBD1. Germline V lookup: CDR1 SGHVS, CDR2 FQNEAQ. V lost 4 bases and J lost 0; bases outside the gene matches: 7. The CDR3 runs 16 residues. In nucleotides, the CDR3 is TGTGCCAGCAGCTCATCCGGGACAGGGAGCTCCTACGAGCAGTACTTC. It specifies CASSSSGTGSSYEQYF.

The chain employs TRBV5-1 and TRBJ2-1; TRBD1 matches 8 bases. Germline CDR1 and CDR2: SGHRS and YFSETQ. The CDR3 has 12 residues. With V trimmed by 5 bases and J by 9 bases, 4 bases remained unmatched. CDR3 sequence reads: CASRDRATEQFF. In DNA form, the CDR3 reads TGCGCCAGCAGGGACAGGGCGACTGAGCAGTTCTTC.

This rearrangement joins TRBV27 to TRBJ2-7; D might be TRBD1 (5 bases). The CDR3 runs 14 residues. In germline, CDR1 is MNHEY, CDR2 SMNVEV (reference sequence). Trimming left V 6 bases short and J 1 base short, with 13 bases between. CDR3 sequence (DNA): TGTGCCAGCAGCCAGGGTGTGGGGTCCTACGAGCAGTACGTC. Protein product: CASSQGVGSYEQYV.

The chain links TRBV28 to TRBJ2-3, with TRBD2 identical over 14 bases. This CDR3 has 15 residues. CDR1 MDHEN and CDR2 SYDVKM come from the germline V gene. V shed 5 bases, J shed 3 bases, and the junction held 1 base outside the gene matches. The CDR3 region is CASSRTSGGTDTQYF. The CDR3, as DNA: TGTGCCAGCAGTAGGACTAGCGGGGGGACAGATACGCAGTATTTT.

The gene calls are TRBV20-1 and TRBJ2-1, with D tentatively TRBD1 (6 bases). The CDR3 runs 11 residues. Trimming removed 5 bases at V and 12 bases at J, with 14 bases between. The germline V gene has CDR1 DFQATT and CDR2 SNEGSKA (reference sequence). For the CDR3, the DNA is TGCAGTGCTCGCCTGCCCAGGGGGCAGTTCTTC. Protein product: CSARLPRGQFF.

This clone was recorded once. The V call is TRBV6-4, the J call TRBJ2-2; weak D call: TRBD2 (6 bases). CDR3 length: 16 amino acids. Per germline, CDR1 MRHNA and CDR2 SNTAGT. Trimming removed 0 bases from V and 1 base from J, with 9 bases in between. CDR3 DNA sequence: TGTGCCAGCAGTGACTCGAAAGCGGGGAACACCGGGGAGCTGTTTTTT. This sequence encodes CASSDSKAGNTGELFF.

The rearrangement joins TRBV5-6 to TRBJ2-3, with a weak D call TRBD2 (5 bases). The CDR3 extends over 15 amino acids. Per the germline V gene, CDR1 is SGHDT and CDR2 is YYEEEE. V was pared by 4 bases and J by 0 bases, with 12 bases between. The chain's CDR3 is CASSPRDSSTDTQYF. In DNA, the CDR3 is TGTGCCAGCAGCCCTCGGGATTCTAGCACAGATACGCAGTATTTT.

The J gene is TRBJ1-1, the V gene TRBV2; 10 positions match TRBD1. The V gene's germline CDR1 is SNHLY and CDR2 FYNNEI. The CDR3 consists of 13 residues. Germline trimming cut 3 bases from V and 6 bases from J; bases unmatched to any gene: 1. CDR3 bases: TGTGCCAGCAGTGAGGACAGGGGGGCTGAAGCTTTCTTT. Encoded protein: CASSEDRGAEAFF. The complete variable domain, with remaining parts taken from reference TRBV2 and TRBJ1-1, reads EPEVTQTPSHQVTQMGQEVILRCVPISNHLYFYWYRQILGQKVEFLVSFYNNEISEKSEIFDDQFSVERPDGSNFTLKIRSTKLEDSAMYFCASSEDRGAEAFFGQGTRLTVV.

The rearrangement links TRBV27 to TRBJ1-2; 9 bases map to TRBD1. CDR1 and CDR2 from the germline V gene are MNHEY and SMNVEV (reference sequence). V dropped 8 bases and J dropped 6; count of bases not matched to a gene: 10. The CDR3 consists of 14 residues. The CDR3 reads CASGSWDRANGYTF. The CDR3 nucleotides read TGTGCCAGCGGATCATGGGACAGGGCAAATGGCTACACCTTC.